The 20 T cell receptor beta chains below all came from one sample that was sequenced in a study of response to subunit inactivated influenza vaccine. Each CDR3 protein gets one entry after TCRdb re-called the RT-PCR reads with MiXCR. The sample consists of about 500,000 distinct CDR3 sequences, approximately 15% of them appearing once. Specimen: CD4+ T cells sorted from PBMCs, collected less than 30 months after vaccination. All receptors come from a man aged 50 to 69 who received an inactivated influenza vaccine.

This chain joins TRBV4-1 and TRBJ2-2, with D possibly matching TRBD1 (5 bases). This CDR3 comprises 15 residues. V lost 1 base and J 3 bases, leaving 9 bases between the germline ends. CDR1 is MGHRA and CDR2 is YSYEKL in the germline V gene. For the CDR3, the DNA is TGCGCCAGCAGCCAAGTAACAGGTTACACCGGGGAGCTGTTTTTT. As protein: CASSQVTGYTGELFF.

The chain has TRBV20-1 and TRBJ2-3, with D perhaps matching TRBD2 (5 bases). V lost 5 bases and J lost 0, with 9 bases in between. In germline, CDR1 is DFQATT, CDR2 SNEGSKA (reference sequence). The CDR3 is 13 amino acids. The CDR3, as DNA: TGCAGTGCTTTGAGAGGGAGCACAGATACGCAGTATTTT. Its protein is CSALRGSTDTQYF.

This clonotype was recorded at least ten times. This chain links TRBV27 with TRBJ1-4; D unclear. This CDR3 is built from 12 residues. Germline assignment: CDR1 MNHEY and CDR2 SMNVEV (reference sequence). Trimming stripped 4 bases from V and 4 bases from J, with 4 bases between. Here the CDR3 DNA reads TGTGCCAGCAGTTCCGATAATGAAAAACTGTTTTTT. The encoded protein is CASSSDNEKLFF. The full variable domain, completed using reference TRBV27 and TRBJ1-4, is EAQVTQNPRYLITVTGKKLTVTCSQNMNHEYMSWYRQDPGLGLRQIYYSMNVEVTDKGDVPEGYKVSRKEKRNFPLILESPSPNQTSLYFCASSSDNEKLFFGSGTQLSVL.

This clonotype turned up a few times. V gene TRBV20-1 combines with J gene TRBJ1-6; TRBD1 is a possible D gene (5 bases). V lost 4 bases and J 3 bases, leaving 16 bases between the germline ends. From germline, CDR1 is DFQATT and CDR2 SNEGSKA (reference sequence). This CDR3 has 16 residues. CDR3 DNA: TGCAGTGCTACCCCACTACAGGAGAACTATAATTCACCCCTCCACTTT. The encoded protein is CSATPLQENYNSPLHF.

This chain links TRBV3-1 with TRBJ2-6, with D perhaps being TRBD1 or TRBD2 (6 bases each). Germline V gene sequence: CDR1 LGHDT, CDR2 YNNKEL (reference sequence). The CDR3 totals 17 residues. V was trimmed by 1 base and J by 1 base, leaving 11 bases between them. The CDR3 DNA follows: TGTGCCAGCAGCCAAGTGGGGGGCAGGTCTGGGGCCAACGTCCTGACTTTC. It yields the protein CASSQVGGRSGANVLTF.

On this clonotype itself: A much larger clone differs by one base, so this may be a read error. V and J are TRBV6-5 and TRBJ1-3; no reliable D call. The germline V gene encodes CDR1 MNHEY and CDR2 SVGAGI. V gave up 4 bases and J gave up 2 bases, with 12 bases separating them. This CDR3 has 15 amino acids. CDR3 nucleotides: TGTGCCAGCAGTTGCGCTCCAGGCACTGGAAACACCATATATTTT. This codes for CASSCAPGTGNTIYF.

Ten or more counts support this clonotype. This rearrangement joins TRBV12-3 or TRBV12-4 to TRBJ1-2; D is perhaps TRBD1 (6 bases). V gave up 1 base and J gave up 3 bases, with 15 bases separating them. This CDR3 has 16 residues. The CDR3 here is CASSLGRAGVDYGYTF. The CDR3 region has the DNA TGTGCCAGCAGTTTAGGGAGGGCAGGGGTTGACTATGGCTACACCTTC.

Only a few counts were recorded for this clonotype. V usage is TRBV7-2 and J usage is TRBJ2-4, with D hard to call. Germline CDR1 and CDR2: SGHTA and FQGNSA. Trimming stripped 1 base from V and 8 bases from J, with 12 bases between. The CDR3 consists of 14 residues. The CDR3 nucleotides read TGTGCCAGCAGCTTAGAAGCAGAGACCGACATTCAGTACTTC. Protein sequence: CASSLEAETDIQYF.

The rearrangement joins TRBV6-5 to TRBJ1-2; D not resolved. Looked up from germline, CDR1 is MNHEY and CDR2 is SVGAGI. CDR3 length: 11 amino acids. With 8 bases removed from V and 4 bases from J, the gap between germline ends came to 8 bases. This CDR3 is CASGGFYGYTF. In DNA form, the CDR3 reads TGTGCCAGCGGTGGCTTCTATGGCTACACCTTC.

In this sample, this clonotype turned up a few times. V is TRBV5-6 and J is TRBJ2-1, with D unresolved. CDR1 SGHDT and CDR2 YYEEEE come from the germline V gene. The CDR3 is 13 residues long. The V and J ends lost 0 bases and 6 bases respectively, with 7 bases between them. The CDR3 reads CASSLANANEQFF. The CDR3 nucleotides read TGTGCCAGCAGCTTGGCTAACGCCAATGAGCAGTTCTTC.

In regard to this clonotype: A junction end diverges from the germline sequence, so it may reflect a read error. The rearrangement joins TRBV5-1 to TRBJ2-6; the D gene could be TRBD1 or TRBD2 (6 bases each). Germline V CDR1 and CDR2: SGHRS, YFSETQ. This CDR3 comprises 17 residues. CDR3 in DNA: TGCGCCAGCAGCTTGAAGGGGGGAATCTCTGGGGCCAACGTCCTAACTTTC. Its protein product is CASSLKGGISGANVLTF.

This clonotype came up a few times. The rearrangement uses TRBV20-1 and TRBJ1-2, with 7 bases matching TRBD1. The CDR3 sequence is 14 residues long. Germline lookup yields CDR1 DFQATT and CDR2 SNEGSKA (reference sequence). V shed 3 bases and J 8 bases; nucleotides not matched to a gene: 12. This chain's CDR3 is CSASLGQGDGGYTF. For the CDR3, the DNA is TGCAGTGCTAGTCTGGGGCAGGGGGATGGCGGCTACACCTTC.

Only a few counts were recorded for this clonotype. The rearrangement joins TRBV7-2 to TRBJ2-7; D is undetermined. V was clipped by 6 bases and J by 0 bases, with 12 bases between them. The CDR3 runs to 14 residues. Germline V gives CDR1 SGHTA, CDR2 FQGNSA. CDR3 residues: CASSALPVSYEQYF. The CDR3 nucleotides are TGTGCCAGCAGTGCTCTGCCCGTCTCCTACGAGCAGTACTTC.

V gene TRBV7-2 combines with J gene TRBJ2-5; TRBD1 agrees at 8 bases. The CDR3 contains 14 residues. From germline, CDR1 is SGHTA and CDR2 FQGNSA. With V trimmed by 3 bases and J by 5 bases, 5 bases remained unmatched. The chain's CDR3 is CASSFDRGGETQYF. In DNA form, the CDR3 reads TGTGCCAGCAGCTTTGACAGGGGTGGGGAGACCCAGTACTTC.

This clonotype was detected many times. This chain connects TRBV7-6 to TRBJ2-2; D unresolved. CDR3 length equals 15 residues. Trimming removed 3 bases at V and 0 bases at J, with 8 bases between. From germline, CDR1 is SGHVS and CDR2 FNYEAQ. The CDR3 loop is CASSLAATNTGELFF. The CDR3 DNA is TGTGCCAGCAGCTTGGCAGCCACGAACACCGGGGAGCTGTTTTTT.

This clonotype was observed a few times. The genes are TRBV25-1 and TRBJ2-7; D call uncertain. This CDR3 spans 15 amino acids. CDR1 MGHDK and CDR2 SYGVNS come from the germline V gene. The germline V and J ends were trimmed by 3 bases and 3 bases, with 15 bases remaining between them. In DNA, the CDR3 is TGTGCCAGCAGTGATGCAGGTCTTACCCTCTACGAGCAGTACTTC. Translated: CASSDAGLTLYEQYF.

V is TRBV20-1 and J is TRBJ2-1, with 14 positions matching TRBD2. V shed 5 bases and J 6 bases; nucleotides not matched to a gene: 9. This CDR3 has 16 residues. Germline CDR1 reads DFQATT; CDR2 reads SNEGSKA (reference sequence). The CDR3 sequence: CSAVELGLAGVNEQFF. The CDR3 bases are TGCAGTGCTGTTGAATTGGGACTAGCGGGGGTCAATGAGCAGTTCTTC.

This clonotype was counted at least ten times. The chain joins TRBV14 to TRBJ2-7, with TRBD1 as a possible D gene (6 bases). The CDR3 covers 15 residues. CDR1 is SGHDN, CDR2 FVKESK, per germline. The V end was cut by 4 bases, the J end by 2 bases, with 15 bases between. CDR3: CASSRDRDTAYEQYF. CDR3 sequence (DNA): TGTGCCAGCAGCCGAGACCGGGACACAGCCTACGAGCAGTACTTC.

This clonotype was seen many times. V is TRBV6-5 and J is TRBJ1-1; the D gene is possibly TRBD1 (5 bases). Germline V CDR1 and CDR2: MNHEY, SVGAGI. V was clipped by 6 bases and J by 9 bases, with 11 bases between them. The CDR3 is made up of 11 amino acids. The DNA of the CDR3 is TGTGCCAGCAGGGGACGAAGGAAAGCTTTCTTT. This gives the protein CASRGRRKAFF.

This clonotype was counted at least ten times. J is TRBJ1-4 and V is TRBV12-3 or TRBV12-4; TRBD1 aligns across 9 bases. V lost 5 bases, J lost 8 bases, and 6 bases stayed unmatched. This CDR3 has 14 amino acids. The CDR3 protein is CASSRTGAREKLFF. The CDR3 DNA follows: TGTGCCAGCAGTAGGACAGGGGCGAGGGAAAAACTGTTTTTT.